This T cell receptor beta chain was recorded in a study of blood T cell repertoires in COVID-19. Study-wide background: Donors in the United States, Italy and Spain gave samples during acute or convalescent COVID-19.

CDR1 KGHDR and CDR2 SFDVKD come from the germline V gene. The J segment lost 6 bases and the V segment lost 3 bases, leaving 10 bases of the junction unmatched. The CDR3 contains 18 residues. Clones were sequenced by immunoSEQ multiplex PCR, and TCRdb holds only the in-frame ones, with some missing. The table records hundreds of thousands of clones, over 80% of them present only once. Participants spanned ages about 18 to 95 years and resided in about two dozen US areas. Sequenced sample: PBMCs or T cells enriched from blood (not recorded which). This TCR was recovered from a woman in her thirties or forties who had recovered from COVID-19. The rearrangement links TRBV24-1 to TRBJ2-2, with 12 bases identical to TRBD1. The DNA of the CDR3 is TGTGCCACCAGTGATGGAATACGCCGGGACAGGGGGCCCGGGGAGCTGTTTTTT. It is translated as CATSDGIRRDRGPGELFF.